Each of the 21 T cell receptor beta chains below was sequenced from the same sample in a study of blood T cells in healthy people across ages. Using a J-beta primer mix together with a sample-barcoded 5' primer, a second PCR was run for roughly 7 to 11 cycles. Each CDR3 protein is one row after TCRdb ran MiXCR on the 5' RACE reads. The repertoire holds 550,000 to 600,000 distinct CDR3 sequences, approximately 30% seen once, with around 20% in the top ten. The material sequenced was blood. These receptors all come from a woman between 65 and 79 years old in good health.

The rearrangement links TRBV20-1 to TRBJ2-5; no definite D call. This CDR3 is built from 15 residues. Germline V gene lookup returns CDR1 DFQATT and CDR2 SNEGSKA (reference sequence). The V end lost 1 base, the J end lost 1 base, and 13 bases lay between the germline ends. CDR3 residues: CSARVWREVQETQYF. The CDR3, as DNA: TGCAGTGCTAGAGTTTGGCGAGAGGTCCAAGAGACCCAGTACTTC.

The chain joins TRBV5-1 to TRBJ1-2, with D perhaps TRBD1 (5 bases). Trimming pared 4 bases from V and 2 bases from J, leaving 9 bases between. CDR3 length: 13 amino acids. The germline V gene encodes CDR1 SGHRS and CDR2 YFSETQ. The CDR3 reads CASSGDGNYGYTF. DNA of the CDR3: TGCGCCAGCAGCGGGGACGGGAACTATGGCTACACCTTC.

This clonotype was detected a few times. The rearrangement links TRBV7-9 to TRBJ2-1; D unclear. The ends were cut back, 8 bases at V and 7 bases at J, with 12 bases in the middle. The CDR3 runs to 12 residues. Germline V gives CDR1 SEHNR, CDR2 FQNEAQ (reference sequence). The CDR3 spells CASASLTNEQFF. The CDR3 DNA sequence: TGTGCCAGCGCTTCTCTAACTAATGAGCAGTTCTTC.

This clonotype occurred a few times. The chain recombines TRBV9 with TRBJ2-1; 8 bases agree with TRBD2. This CDR3 is built from 14 residues. CDR1 is SGDLS, CDR2 YYNGEE, per germline. The ends lost 0 bases at V and 8 bases at J; junction bases unmatched: 4. DNA for the CDR3: TGTGCCAGCAGCGTAGCGGGGGGGCCGTATGAGCAGTTCTTC. Its translation is CASSVAGGPYEQFF.

This clonotype appeared a few times. The chain employs TRBV18 and TRBJ2-3, with a tentative D call TRBD2 (5 bases). This CDR3 spans 16 amino acids. From germline, CDR1 is KGHSH and CDR2 LQKENI. Trimming took 4 bases from V and 3 from J, leaving 17 bases between them. The CDR3 protein is CASSLRPLRETDTQYF. For the CDR3, the DNA is TGTGCCAGCTCACTAAGGCCGCTCCGGGAAACAGATACGCAGTATTTT.

This clonotype was found a few times. The CDR3 DNA reads as TGCAGTGCTAGTGCCTACTGGACCTCCTACAATGAGCAGTTCTTC. Its translation is CSASAYWTSYNEQFF. This chain uses TRBV20-1 with TRBJ2-1, with D unclear. Trimming took 3 bases from V and 0 from J, leaving 12 bases between them. This CDR3 has 15 residues. Germline values: CDR1 DFQATT, CDR2 SNEGSKA (reference sequence).

The chain combines TRBV20-1 with TRBJ1-1; no firm D call. Germline-derived CDR1 and CDR2 are DFQATT and SNEGSKA (reference sequence). The CDR3 extends over 16 amino acids. V was cut by 0 bases and J by 0 bases, with 14 bases left in between. The CDR3 protein is CSARDRRRAMNTEAFF. CDR3 nucleotide sequence: TGCAGTGCTAGAGATCGACGGAGGGCAATGAACACTGAAGCTTTCTTT.

This clonotype was observed at least ten times. This chain uses TRBV3-1 with TRBJ2-1; D is uncertain. Trimming pared 0 bases from V and 2 bases from J, leaving 8 bases between. Germline CDR1 LGHDT, CDR2 YNNKEL (reference sequence). CDR3 length: 15 residues. The CDR3 is CASSQESITYNEQFF. DNA of the CDR3: TGTGCCAGCAGCCAAGAGTCCATTACCTACAATGAGCAGTTCTTC.

This clonotype turned up a few times. V usage is TRBV6-2 or TRBV6-3 and J usage is TRBJ1-2, with TRBD1 matching over 10 bases. Germline CDR1 and CDR2: MNHEY and SVGEGT. J was trimmed by 6 bases and V by 6 bases; bases with no gene match: 4. The CDR3 contains 13 residues. DNA of the CDR3: TGTGCCAGCAGCATGACAGGGGGCGATGGCTACACCTTC. Translated: CASSMTGGDGYTF.

The CDR3 coding sequence is TGTGCCAGCAGTTACTCGCGAGGATATAGCAATCAGCCCCAGCATTTT. Encoded protein: CASSYSRGYSNQPQHF. The J gene is TRBJ1-5, the V gene TRBV6-2 or TRBV6-3, with D unclear. CDR3 size: 16 residues. Germline-derived CDR1 and CDR2 are MNHEY and SVGEGT. With 0 bases removed from V and 0 bases from J, the gap between germline ends came to 9 bases.

There are a few counts of this clonotype. Possible read error: a much larger clone is one base away. A read error is likely, as this CDR3 ends without the conserved phenylalanine or tryptophan. This chain connects TRBV20-1 to TRBJ2-1, with a tentative D call TRBD2 (6 bases). The CDR3 length is 16 residues. Germline assignment: CDR1 DFQATT and CDR2 SNEGSKA (reference sequence). Trimming removed 0 bases at V and 6 bases at J, with 18 bases between. DNA for the CDR3: TGCAGTGCTAGAGATGGGGAGACTAGTAGTCGCAATGAGCAGTTCCTC. This codes for CSARDGETSSRNEQFL.

In this sample, this clonotype turned up a few times. An end of the junction does not agree with germline; a read error may underlie this. The J gene is TRBJ1-1, the V gene TRBV12-3 or TRBV12-4, with D possibly TRBD1 on 6 matching bases. The CDR3 sequence is 15 residues long. CDR3 nucleotide sequence: TGTGCCAGCAGTCTGACCAGGGGAATGAACACCGAAGCTTTCTTT. This translates into CASSLTRGMNTEAFF.

This clonotype was found once. This chain joins TRBV11-2 and TRBJ2-3; D gene ambiguous. V was shortened by 5 bases and J by 2 bases, with 17 bases between the two germline ends. The V gene's germline CDR1 is SGHAT and CDR2 FQNNGV. The CDR3 loop spans 16 amino acids. DNA of the CDR3: TGTGCCAGCAGCGCTCCAAGTTTAGGATTCACAGATACGCAGTATTTT. Its protein is CASSAPSLGFTDTQYF.

V usage is TRBV20-1 and J usage is TRBJ2-2, with D perhaps matching TRBD1 (5 bases). V gave up 5 bases and J gave up 2 bases, with 9 bases separating them. The V gene's germline CDR1 is DFQATT and CDR2 SNEGSKA (reference sequence). This CDR3 contains 13 residues. The CDR3 sequence is CSAEDSNTGELFF. CDR3 coding DNA: TGCAGTGCTGAAGACAGTAACACCGGGGAGCTGTTTTTT.

This clonotype came up many times. V and J are TRBV7-8 and TRBJ2-7; possibly TRBD2 for D (5 bases). This CDR3 spans 13 amino acids. Trimming removed 5 bases at V and 6 bases at J, with 14 bases between. In germline, CDR1 is SGHVS, CDR2 FQNEAQ. The CDR3 loop reads CASSPLAPGEQYF. CDR3 DNA: TGTGCCAGCAGCCCGCTAGCTCCGGGCGAGCAGTACTTC.

A few counts support this clonotype. The chain combines TRBV24-1 with TRBJ2-5, with a possible D match to TRBD2 (5 bases). With the DNA end fitting TRBJ2-1 better, the J assignment may be wrong. Germline V lookup: CDR1 KGHDR, CDR2 SFDVKD. The CDR3 length is 15 residues. The CDR3 bases are TGTGCCACCAGTGATTTTTCGGGATCCTACAATGAGCAGTTCTTC. This encodes CATSDFSGSYNEQFF.

This clonotype has more than one count but fewer than ten. V is TRBV7-2 and J is TRBJ1-2; 8 bases align to TRBD1. Germline trimming cut 3 bases from V and 3 bases from J; bases unmatched to any gene: 6. There are 15 residues in the CDR3. Germline V lookup: CDR1 SGHTA, CDR2 FQGNSA. The CDR3 DNA is TGTGCCAGCAGCTTTGGGACAGGATCCCACTATGGCTACACCTTC. This sequence encodes CASSFGTGSHYGYTF.

The genes are TRBV20-1 and TRBJ2-3; TRBD2 is a possible D gene (5 bases). Trimming cost V 3 bases and J 3 bases, with 19 bases left between them. CDR3 size: 16 residues. Germline CDR1 is DFQATT and CDR2 is SNEGSKA (reference sequence). CDR3: CSARPDDGRGTDTQYF. CDR3 in DNA: TGCAGTGCTAGGCCCGATGATGGCCGAGGGACAGATACGCAGTATTTT.

V is TRBV6-1 and J is TRBJ1-6, with 11 bases identical to TRBD1. Germline assignment: CDR1 MNHNS and CDR2 SASEGT. The CDR3 is 16 amino acids. Germline trimming cut 6 bases from V and 9 bases from J; bases unmatched to any gene: 10. CDR3 protein: CASSPDRTGGISPLHF. Written as DNA, the CDR3 is TGTGCCAGCAGCCCAGATCGGACAGGGGGCATTTCACCCCTCCACTTT.

This clonotype was counted between two and nine times. The gene calls are TRBV12-3 or TRBV12-4 and TRBJ2-7; D remains unclear. V shed 3 bases and J shed 3 bases, with 9 bases lying between them. This CDR3 has 13 residues. The CDR3 is CASSFSRNYEQYF. The CDR3 DNA is TGTGCCAGCAGTTTCAGCCGGAACTACGAGCAGTACTTC.

This clonotype was found a few times. The chain uses TRBV11-3 and TRBJ2-1; perhaps TRBD2 as D (5 bases). CDR1 is SGHNT, CDR2 YENEEA, per germline. The CDR3 covers 13 residues. V lost 0 bases and J 9 bases, leaving 9 bases between the germline ends. The CDR3 reads CASSLEVRGEQFF. The CDR3 bases are TGTGCCAGCAGCTTAGAGGTTCGGGGTGAGCAGTTCTTC.